The following is a T cell receptor (beta chain) sequence with its context. Its cognate antigen has yet to be identified. There are no base qualities to consult, and no much larger clone falls within one base. The sample comes from a study of T-cell memory formation after mild COVID-19 (dated by TCRdb to the early 2020s). Regarding the study in general: Most TCR sequence clusters were specific to one of the two donors. T-cell clones expanding and contracting after mild COVID-19 in two donors were tracked by longitudinal TCRalpha and TCRbeta repertoire sequencing. Two young, previously healthy adult volunteers, one female and one male, were included in the cohort. Study-level results and caveats: Contracting CD4+ clones appeared mostly in the CM and EM memory subsets, whereas CD8+ clones were enriched in EMRA. The study included only two mild cases, and larger cohorts that include severe cases with pre-infection samples were judged to be necessary. SARS-CoV-2 specificity was not confirmed for the second-wave clones peaking on day 37. Clones that contracted from day 15 to 85 showed balanced CD4/CD8 phenotypes, whereas a second wave of clones that expanded from day 15 to 37 leaned towards CD4+. Some responding clones were detected in pre-infection memory, suggesting pre-existing cross-reactive memory T cells joined the SARS-CoV-2 response.

Sequencing was carried out with an Illumina NovaSeq 6000. TCRalpha and TCRbeta cDNA libraries were constructed by 5'RACE with constant-segment primers, with sample barcodes and unique molecular identifiers being introduced. RNA was extracted from every sample with Trizol reagent. The libraries were amplified in two PCR steps, and the second step added a second sample barcode and Illumina TruSeq adapters. The libraries were sequenced on an Illumina NovaSeq using 2 x 150 bp paired-end reads. The original methods were these. With migec v1.2.7, reads were demultiplexed and then collapsed into UMI-guided consensus sequences. Using mixcr v2.1.11, the UMI consensuses were aligned to TRA and TRB V and J templates and assembled into clonotypes. Expanded or contracted clonotypes were those called significant by both edgeR and NoisET, with noise models trained on biological replicates. edgeR calls used a false discovery rate-adjusted p below 0.01 and a log2 fold-change threshold of 1. As an exploratory analysis of dynamics, PCA with hierarchical clustering was applied to max-normalized trajectories of the 1000 most abundant clonotypes. Separately sequenced CD4+ and CD8+ repertoires were used to assign a CD4 or CD8 phenotype to each responding clone. The public reads were reprocessed in TCRdb via fastp at Q25 and MiXCR, keeping in-frame beta chains. For every CDR3 protein sequence, its rows merge into one entry that carries the most common genes and DNA. TCRdb's processing, not the study's, gives the V and J calls here. The sample yields some 82,000 distinct CDR3 sequences; roughly 12% were counted once. The ten top clones hold less than 45% of the sample.

V loses 4 bases of germline sequence and J loses 6 bases, and the interval between the two ends is 12 bases. From its cysteine to its phenylalanine, the CDR3 spans 13 amino acids. Only the CDR3 part of the read is kept: 39 bases, read in frame from the first base. CDR1 and CDR2 are drawn from the germline V gene (reference sequence): SEHNR, FQNEAQ. Ficoll-Paque density gradient centrifugation was the method used to isolate PBMCs. The chain uses TRBV7-9 and TRBJ1-2; a confident D gene designation cannot be given. The sequencing input was PBMCs or a T cell subset sorted from them (not recorded which). The receptor was derived from a man younger than 35 who had mild COVID-19 (a few samples of this study predate the infection). The sample titles of this study are shuffled in the database, so cell type and time point are left out; the donor was told from shared clones. Read as DNA, the sequence is TGTGCCAGCAGCTACGACCCCTTAGATGGCTACACCTTC. Its protein is CASSYDPLDGYTF.